Listed here are 8 T cell receptor beta chains from one sample, sequenced in a study of T cells in Graves' hyperthyroidism and ophthalmopathy. Using RNA transcripts as the source, TCR beta CDR3 regions were amplified. The study used the HTBI primer set for a first-round RT-PCR of the TCR CDR3. One entry per CDR3 protein results from TCRdb running MiXCR on the multiplex PCR reads. The sample comprises about 760,000 distinct CDR3 sequences, just over 35% of which are singletons, and around 31% rests with the top ten. Specimen: blood. The receptors come from a middle-aged woman with Graves' hyperthyroidism.

In the case of this clonotype: A read error may be the cause here, since a much bigger clone is one base away. This chain's CDR3 is CASSKAGQGASTEALF. The CDR3 DNA reads TGTGCCAGCAGTAAAGCGGGACAGGGGGCGAGCACTGAAGCTCTCTTT. The chain employs TRBV2 and TRBJ1-1, with TRBD1 identical over 12 bases. Germline CDR1 is SNHLY and CDR2 is FYNNEI. The CDR3 consists of 16 residues.

This clonotype was counted between two and nine times. The rearrangement uses TRBV4-1 and TRBJ2-7; D is unresolved. Germline CDR1 reads MGHRA; CDR2 reads YSYEKL. The CDR3 totals 15 residues. Deletions cut 0 bases from V and 1 base from J, with 10 bases between. CDR3 sequence reads: CASSQDPAGSYEQYF. As DNA, the CDR3 is TGCGCCAGCAGCCAAGATCCGGCCGGATCCTACGAGCAGTACTTC.

This clonotype was seen once. This sequence may be a read error, since a much larger clone differs from it by one base. This CDR3 fails to terminate in the conserved phenylalanine or tryptophan, so it likely reflects a read error. This rearrangement joins TRBV7-3 to TRBJ2-5; 8 positions agree with TRBD1. With 1 base clipped from V and 3 bases from J, the junction kept 1 base outside the gene matches. The CDR3 contains 14 residues. The germline V gene encodes CDR1 SGHTA and CDR2 FQGTGA. CDR3 DNA: TGTGCCAGCAGCTTAAGGGGACAGGAAGAGACCCAGTACTCC. This translates into CASSLRGQEETQYS.

This clonotype was detected ten times or more. This chain joins TRBV20-1 and TRBJ1-5; no definite D call. V lost 5 bases to trimming and J lost 5 bases, with 19 bases between them. Germline CDR1 DFQATT, CDR2 SNEGSKA (reference sequence). The CDR3 is made up of 15 amino acids. CDR3 DNA: TGCAGTGCTTTTAAACCCGGAGGCCTGGATCAGCCCCAGCATTTT. Its translation: CSAFKPGGLDQPQHF.

This clonotype was picked up many times. This chain connects TRBV6-4 to TRBJ1-1; tentatively, D is TRBD1 (6 bases). This CDR3 comprises 14 residues. The germline V gene encodes CDR1 MRHNA and CDR2 SNTAGT. V was shortened by 4 bases and J by 8 bases, with 17 bases between the two germline ends. The CDR3 DNA follows: TGTGCCAGCAGTGTCTCAGGGGTCGCATCGGAAGCTTTCTTT. This sequence encodes CASSVSGVASEAFF.

This clonotype came up many times. The chain couples TRBV20-1 to TRBJ1-6; 8 bases are a match to TRBD1. V gave up 1 base and J gave up 10 bases; unmatched junction bases: 6. The CDR3 has 14 amino acids. Germline V gene sequence: CDR1 DFQATT, CDR2 SNEGSKA (reference sequence). This chain's CDR3 is CSARGGDRPSPLHF. The CDR3 nucleotides are TGCAGTGCTAGAGGCGGGGACAGGCCCTCACCCCTCCACTTT.

This clonotype was seen only a few times. This chain joins TRBV4-3 and TRBJ2-7; 14 positions agree with TRBD2. CDR1 and CDR2 (germline): LGHNA, YSLEER. This CDR3 comprises 18 residues. The J segment lost 3 bases and the V segment lost 4 bases, leaving 11 bases of the junction unmatched. The CDR3 reads CASSLGPTSGRVIYEQYF. The DNA of the CDR3 is TGCGCCAGCAGCCTGGGACCGACTAGCGGGAGGGTTATCTACGAGCAGTACTTC.

This chain uses TRBV3-1 with TRBJ1-4, with D hard to call. This CDR3 has 15 amino acids. Trimming removed 2 bases at V and 1 base at J, with 8 bases between. CDR1 is LGHDT, CDR2 YNNKEL, per germline (reference sequence). CDR3 coding DNA: TGTGCCAGCAGCCAATTCACAGAAACTAATGAAAAACTGTTTTTT. Translated, it gives CASSQFTETNEKLFF.